The rows below give T cell receptor beta chains drawn from one sample of a study of T cell clonotyping in hematopoietic cell transplantation. Assay used: immunoSEQ multiplex PCR; TCRdb lists only in-frame clones, some missing. The top ten hold around 1.5% of the sample, which has approximately 70,000 clones, around 94% seen once. The sample taken for sequencing was peripheral blood mononuclear cells. The receptors come from a man aged 50-60 years in good health. Some clones in this sample may be carry-over from other donors' samples. Both conserved end residues are part of each CDR3. Each record gives: V gene, J gene, clone size, D gene, CDR3 DNA, CDR3 protein. D genes are given only for firm matches. Only some rows state a clone size, as once, few, many or a class for expanded clones.

v_call: TRBV7-6
j_call: TRBJ2-3
clone_size: .
d_call: TRBD2
cdr3_nt: TGTGCCAGCAGCTTAGGGAGGACTAGCGGATACACAGATACGCAGTATTTT
cdr3_aa: CASSLGRTSGYTDTQYF

v_call: TRBV11-3
j_call: TRBJ2-2
clone_size: .
d_call: .
cdr3_nt: TGTGCCAGCAGCTTTAGGGGTTTAACAGGCGTGACCGGGGAGCTGTTTTTT
cdr3_aa: CASSFRGLTGVTGELFF

v_call: TRBV30
j_call: TRBJ2-7
clone_size: .
d_call: .
cdr3_nt: TGTGCCTGGAGGGGATACCACTCCTACGAGCAGTACTTC
cdr3_aa: CAWRGYHSYEQYF

v_call: TRBV12-5
j_call: TRBJ1-3
clone_size: few
d_call: .
cdr3_nt: TGTGCTAGTGGGTTTTTCTTGGACGGTACTGGAAACACCATATATTTT
cdr3_aa: CASGFFLDGTGNTIYF

v_call: TRBV9
j_call: TRBJ2-1
clone_size: .
d_call: TRBD2
cdr3_nt: TGTGCCAGCGGGGGTCCTAGCGGAGGAAACGAGTTCTTC
cdr3_aa: CASGGPSGGNEFF

v_call: TRBV7-9
j_call: TRBJ1-1
clone_size: .
d_call: TRBD1
cdr3_nt: TGTGCCAGCAGCTTAGGCGGACAGGGTTGGACTGAAGCTTTCTTT
cdr3_aa: CASSLGGQGWTEAFF

v_call: TRBV6-1
j_call: TRBJ2-7
clone_size: .
d_call: .
cdr3_nt: TGTGCCAGCAGTGAACAAACGACAGGCCCCTACGAGCAGTACTTC
cdr3_aa: CASSEQTTGPYEQYF

v_call: TRBV27
j_call: TRBJ2-3
clone_size: .
d_call: .
cdr3_nt: TGTGCCAGCAAAATGAGCAGCACAGATACGCAGTATTTT
cdr3_aa: CASKMSSTDTQYF

v_call: TRBV28
j_call: TRBJ1-5
clone_size: .
d_call: .
cdr3_nt: TGTGCCAGCAGTTTTAATAAGGGGAGTCAGCCCCAGCATTTT
cdr3_aa: CASSFNKGSQPQHF

v_call: TRBV6-1
j_call: TRBJ1-2
clone_size: .
d_call: .
cdr3_nt: TGTGCCAGCAGTTCTACAGGGTTCTATGGCTACACCTTC
cdr3_aa: CASSSTGFYGYTF

v_call: TRBV2
j_call: TRBJ1-5
clone_size: .
d_call: TRBD1
cdr3_nt: TGTGCCAGCAGTGAAAACAGGGGGAGGGAGCCCCAGCATTTT
cdr3_aa: CASSENRGREPQHF

v_call: TRBV10-3
j_call: TRBJ2-5
clone_size: .
d_call: TRBD2
cdr3_nt: TGTGCCATCAGTGAGTGGAGCGGGGGGGCCGGAGAGACCCAGTACTTC
cdr3_aa: CAISEWSGGAGETQYF

v_call: TRBV6-1
j_call: TRBJ1-2
clone_size: .
d_call: TRBD1
cdr3_nt: TGTGCCAGCAGTGGGCAACAGGGGGCTAGTGGCTACACCTTC
cdr3_aa: CASSGQQGASGYTF

v_call: TRBV5-1
j_call: TRBJ2-5
clone_size: .
d_call: .
cdr3_nt: TGCGCCAGCAGCTCCCCCGAGGGTGGAGAGACCCAGTACTTC
cdr3_aa: CASSSPEGGETQYF

v_call: TRBV11-1
j_call: TRBJ2-7
clone_size: .
d_call: TRBD2
cdr3_nt: TGTGCCAGCAGACAACCTAGCGGGAACCACGAGCAGTACTTC
cdr3_aa: CASRQPSGNHEQYF

v_call: TRBV5-6
j_call: TRBJ2-5
clone_size: .
d_call: .
cdr3_nt: TGTGCCAGCAGCTTGGGGATTCAAGAGACCCAGTACTTC
cdr3_aa: CASSLGIQETQYF

v_call: TRBV29-1
j_call: TRBJ2-1
clone_size: .
d_call: TRBD2
cdr3_nt: TGCAGCGTCGAGCCGGGACTAGCGGCTGAGCAGTTCTTC
cdr3_aa: CSVEPGLAAEQFF

v_call: TRBV7-2
j_call: TRBJ1-1
clone_size: once
d_call: TRBD1
cdr3_nt: TGTGCCAGCAGCTTAGGGCAGGGGGTGAACACTGAAGCTTTCTTT
cdr3_aa: CASSLGQGVNTEAFF

v_call: TRBV6-6
j_call: TRBJ2-5
clone_size: .
d_call: TRBD1
cdr3_nt: TGTGCCAGCTGCTGGGACAGGGGCCAAGAGACCCAGTACTTC
cdr3_aa: CASCWDRGQETQYF

v_call: TRBV7-8
j_call: TRBJ2-6
clone_size: .
d_call: .
cdr3_nt: TGTGCCAGCAGCTTAGCGGTCCCTGGGGCCAACGTCCTGACTTTC
cdr3_aa: CASSLAVPGANVLTF

v_call: TRBV6-5
j_call: TRBJ1-2
clone_size: .
d_call: .
cdr3_nt: TGTGCCAGCAGTCCCATGGGGAGCGGCTACACCTTC
cdr3_aa: CASSPMGSGYTF

v_call: TRBV7-9
j_call: TRBJ2-1
clone_size: .
d_call: TRBD1
cdr3_nt: TGTGCCAGCAGCTTAGTAGGACAGGGCTCCTACAATGAGCAGTTCTTC
cdr3_aa: CASSLVGQGSYNEQFF

v_call: TRBV21-1
j_call: TRBJ2-7
clone_size: .
d_call: .
cdr3_nt: TGTGCCAGCGACCAGGCGGGAGGTCCCTACGAGCAGTACTTC
cdr3_aa: CASDQAGGPYEQYF

v_call: TRBV10-2
j_call: TRBJ2-3
clone_size: .
d_call: .
cdr3_nt: TGCGCCAGCGGCAGGGGGGCAGATACGCAGTATTTT
cdr3_aa: CASGRGADTQYF

v_call: TRBV10-3
j_call: TRBJ2-1
clone_size: .
d_call: TRBD2
cdr3_nt: TGTGCCATTCTGGGACTAGGCGCTGACAATGAGCAGTTCTTC
cdr3_aa: CAILGLGADNEQFF

v_call: TRBV5-1
j_call: TRBJ2-1
clone_size: .
d_call: .
cdr3_nt: TGCGCCAGCAGCCCGGGGGAAGCCTACAATGAGCAGTTCTTC
cdr3_aa: CASSPGEAYNEQFF

v_call: TRBV19
j_call: TRBJ2-5
clone_size: once
d_call: .
cdr3_nt: TGTGCCAGTAGTATAGGGGGGGCCGGGGAGACCCAGTACTTC
cdr3_aa: CASSIGGAGETQYF

v_call: TRBV28
j_call: TRBJ1-3
clone_size: .
d_call: TRBD1
cdr3_nt: TGTGCCAGCAGTTCCCCTTCCAGGGGGCGAGACGGAAACACCATATATTTT
cdr3_aa: CASSSPSRGRDGNTIYF

v_call: TRBV28
j_call: TRBJ1-1
clone_size: .
d_call: .
cdr3_nt: TGTGCCAGCAGTTTAGGAGGGGTCGAAGCTTTCTTT
cdr3_aa: CASSLGGVEAFF

v_call: TRBV6-1
j_call: TRBJ1-5
clone_size: once
d_call: .
cdr3_nt: TGTGCCAGCAGTGACCCGGCGCAGACCATTGGCAATCAGCCCCAGCATTTT
cdr3_aa: CASSDPAQTIGNQPQHF

v_call: TRBV29-1
j_call: TRBJ2-5
clone_size: .
d_call: .
cdr3_nt: TGCAGCGTGAGCGGACAAGAGACCCAGTACTTC
cdr3_aa: CSVSGQETQYF

v_call: TRBV28
j_call: TRBJ2-7
clone_size: .
d_call: .
cdr3_nt: TGTGCTAGCAGGGGGGGACAGCTACCTAGCTCCTACGAGCAGTACTTC
cdr3_aa: CASRGGQLPSSYEQYF

v_call: TRBV14
j_call: TRBJ2-5
clone_size: .
d_call: TRBD1
cdr3_nt: TGTGCCAGCAGCCAGAGACAGGGGGGCGAGACCCAGTACTTC
cdr3_aa: CASSQRQGGETQYF

v_call: TRBV4-3
j_call: TRBJ2-2
clone_size: .
d_call: .
cdr3_nt: TGCGCCAGCAGCCAAGATCGGTCTAGGACCGGGGAGCTGTTTTTT
cdr3_aa: CASSQDRSRTGELFF

v_call: TRBV6-5
j_call: TRBJ1-2
clone_size: .
d_call: TRBD1
cdr3_nt: TGTGCCAGCTACAGGGGAAATGGCTACACCTTC
cdr3_aa: CASYRGNGYTF

v_call: TRBV5-1
j_call: TRBJ1-2
clone_size: .
d_call: .
cdr3_nt: TGCGCCAGCAGCCAGGACGGCGCCGGTGGTGGCTACACCTTC
cdr3_aa: CASSQDGAGGGYTF

v_call: TRBV6-1
j_call: TRBJ2-1
clone_size: .
d_call: .
cdr3_nt: TGTGCCAGCAGTGAAGCACCTAGCTCCTACAATGAGCAGTTCTTC
cdr3_aa: CASSEAPSSYNEQFF

v_call: TRBV6-1
j_call: TRBJ1-5
clone_size: .
d_call: .
cdr3_nt: TGTGCCAGCAGTGAAGACCCAGGGAATCAGCCCCAGCATTTT
cdr3_aa: CASSEDPGNQPQHF

v_call: TRBV28
j_call: TRBJ2-3
clone_size: .
d_call: .
cdr3_nt: TGTGCCAGCAGACCTAGGGGTAGCGGACGTAAACCCCCCGCCGAAACGGATACGCAGTATTTT
cdr3_aa: CASRPRGSGRKPPAETDTQYF

v_call: TRBV30
j_call: TRBJ2-7
clone_size: .
d_call: TRBD2
cdr3_nt: TGTGCCTGGAGTAAGACTAGCGATTTCAGCGAGCAGTACTTC
cdr3_aa: CAWSKTSDFSEQYF

v_call: TRBV19
j_call: TRBJ1-6
clone_size: .
d_call: .
cdr3_nt: TGTGCCAGTAGTACCACAGGGACGATAAATTCACCCCTCCACTTT
cdr3_aa: CASSTTGTINSPLHF

v_call: TRBV5-1
j_call: TRBJ2-3
clone_size: .
d_call: TRBD1
cdr3_nt: TGCGCCAGCAGCCTACAGGGGACAGATACGCAGTATTTT
cdr3_aa: CASSLQGTDTQYF

v_call: TRBV14
j_call: TRBJ1-2
clone_size: .
d_call: .
cdr3_nt: TGTGCCAGCAGCCAGGAACGGTATGGCTACACCTTC
cdr3_aa: CASSQERYGYTF

v_call: TRBV28
j_call: TRBJ1-2
clone_size: once
d_call: TRBD1
cdr3_nt: TGTGCCAGCAGCACACCGGGACAGGGGGCAAGCTATGGCTACACCTTC
cdr3_aa: CASSTPGQGASYGYTF

v_call: TRBV30
j_call: TRBJ2-7
clone_size: .
d_call: .
cdr3_nt: TGTGCCTGGAGTAGGTCGGGCAGGGGCGACTACGAGCAGTACTTC
cdr3_aa: CAWSRSGRGDYEQYF

v_call: TRBV28
j_call: TRBJ2-1
clone_size: .
d_call: .
cdr3_nt: TGTGCCAGCAGTCAAAGCGGTAGTCGCAATGAGCAGTTCTTC
cdr3_aa: CASSQSGSRNEQFF

v_call: TRBV5-1
j_call: TRBJ2-5
clone_size: .
d_call: .
cdr3_nt: TGCGCCAGCACCTTGTGGCCGGAATTGGAAGAGACCCAGTACTTC
cdr3_aa: CASTLWPELEETQYF

v_call: TRBV7-3
j_call: TRBJ1-2
clone_size: .
d_call: .
cdr3_nt: TGTGCCAGCAGCCCCAATGGCGGGGTCAGGTCGGGCTACACCTTC
cdr3_aa: CASSPNGGVRSGYTF

v_call: TRBV9
j_call: TRBJ1-3
clone_size: .
d_call: TRBD1
cdr3_nt: TGTGCCAGCAGCGTAGAACCACAGGGGCATTGGGGCTCTGGAAACACCATATATTTT
cdr3_aa: CASSVEPQGHWGSGNTIYF

v_call: TRBV9
j_call: TRBJ1-6
clone_size: .
d_call: .
cdr3_nt: TGTGCCAGCAGCGTAGACGGACAGCCCAATTCACCCCTCCACTTT
cdr3_aa: CASSVDGQPNSPLHF

v_call: TRBV5-1
j_call: TRBJ2-1
clone_size: .
d_call: .
cdr3_nt: TGCGCCAGCAGCTTGGCAGGGGTTGCCTACAATGAGCAGTTCTTC
cdr3_aa: CASSLAGVAYNEQFF

v_call: TRBV28
j_call: TRBJ2-1
clone_size: .
d_call: TRBD1
cdr3_nt: TGTGCCAGCAGTTCTTCCGGGACAGGGCCCGTGGATGAGCAGTTCTTC
cdr3_aa: CASSSSGTGPVDEQFF

v_call: TRBV6-1
j_call: TRBJ1-2
clone_size: .
d_call: .
cdr3_nt: TGTGCCAGCAGACCAACCCGGGACTCAGGCTATGGCTACACCTTC
cdr3_aa: CASRPTRDSGYGYTF

v_call: TRBV2
j_call: TRBJ1-5
clone_size: .
d_call: .
cdr3_nt: TGTGCCAGCAGTACAGGCCTCAGCAATCAGCCCCAGCATTTT
cdr3_aa: CASSTGLSNQPQHF

v_call: TRBV19
j_call: TRBJ2-3
clone_size: .
d_call: TRBD2
cdr3_nt: TGTGCCAGTAGTGTGACTAGCGGGGGATCAGATACGCAGTATTTT
cdr3_aa: CASSVTSGGSDTQYF